This T cell receptor beta chain was observed in a study of T-cell memory formation after mild COVID-19. TCRdb redid the calling of the 5' RACE reads with MiXCR, one entry per CDR3 protein. Among about 250,000 distinct CDR3 sequences listed, about 20% were seen once. The V end was cut by 0 bases, the J end by 5 bases, with 9 bases between. CDR3 length equals 14 residues. In germline, CDR1 is LGHNA, CDR2 YSLEER. This clonotype originated in a young man who had mild COVID-19 (a few samples of this study predate the infection). Cell type and time point are not known. The specimen was PBMCs or a T cell subset sorted from them (not recorded which). The V gene is TRBV4-3, the J gene TRBJ2-3; TRBD2 might be the D (5 bases). The CDR3 DNA reads TGCGCCAGCAGCCAAGATTCCCGGGGAGATACGCAGTATTTT. Translated: CASSQDSRGDTQYF.